The rows below give T cell receptor beta chains drawn from one sample of a study of T cells in Graves' hyperthyroidism and ophthalmopathy. TCRdb reprocessed the multiplex PCR reads via MiXCR and lists one record per CDR3 protein. The data hold about 340,000 distinct CDR3 sequences, with roughly 18% observed a single time. Sequenced input: blood. All receptors come from a woman in her forties or fifties with Graves' hyperthyroidism. Each CDR3 is given with its conserved first and last residue. A D gene is named only where the DNA matches it firmly. For some rows the clone size is stated as once, few or many, or as a class when expanded; others skip it.

cdr3_length: 14
j_call: TRBJ2-5
v_call: TRBV2
d_call: -
clone_size: -
cdr3_nt: TGTGCCAGCATTATAGCGGAGTTGGGGGAGACCCAGTACTTC
cdr3_aa: CASIIAELGETQYF

cdr3_length: 15
j_call: TRBJ2-3
v_call: TRBV6-5
d_call: TRBD2
clone_size: few
cdr3_nt: TGTGCCAGCAGTTATCAAGGACTAGCGACAGATACGCAGTATTTT
cdr3_aa: CASSYQGLATDTQYF

cdr3_length: 13
j_call: TRBJ2-7
v_call: TRBV2
d_call: TRBD2
clone_size: many
cdr3_nt: TGTGCCAGCAGTGATAGCGGGAGTCCCGAGCAGTACTTC
cdr3_aa: CASSDSGSPEQYF

cdr3_length: 13
j_call: TRBJ2-7
v_call: TRBV9
d_call: -
clone_size: -
cdr3_nt: TGTGCCAGCAGCCCCCCGGAGGCGGACGAGCAGTACTTC
cdr3_aa: CASSPPEADEQYF

cdr3_length: 13
j_call: TRBJ2-3
v_call: TRBV19
d_call: -
clone_size: -
cdr3_nt: TGTGCCAGTAGGGTCACTCCCACAGATACGCAGTATTTT
cdr3_aa: CASRVTPTDTQYF

cdr3_length: 14
j_call: TRBJ1-1
v_call: TRBV2
d_call: TRBD1
clone_size: many
cdr3_nt: TGTGCCAGCAGCGCCGGGACAGGGAAGACTGAAGCTTTCTTT
cdr3_aa: CASSAGTGKTEAFF

cdr3_length: 10
j_call: TRBJ2-1
v_call: TRBV29-1
d_call: -
clone_size: many
cdr3_nt: TGCAGCGTTGAAGAGGGGAAGCAGTTCTTC
cdr3_aa: CSVEEGKQFF

cdr3_length: 15
j_call: TRBJ2-1
v_call: TRBV2
d_call: TRBD2
clone_size: many
cdr3_nt: TGTGCCAGCAGTGCCACCGGGACTAGCGGGTCTGAGCAGTTCTTC
cdr3_aa: CASSATGTSGSEQFF

cdr3_length: 12
j_call: TRBJ1-2
v_call: TRBV24-1
d_call: -
clone_size: -
cdr3_nt: TGTGCCACCAGCCAGGGGACCTATGGCTACACCTTC
cdr3_aa: CATSQGTYGYTF

cdr3_length: 12
j_call: TRBJ2-7
v_call: TRBV7-2
d_call: -
clone_size: once
cdr3_nt: TGTGCCAGCAGCTCCTTGGGGGTCGAGCAGTACTTC
cdr3_aa: CASSSLGVEQYF

cdr3_length: 14
j_call: TRBJ2-7
v_call: TRBV13
d_call: TRBD2
clone_size: -
cdr3_nt: TGTGCCAGCAGCCCGCGGGAGATGGTGGGTGAGCAGTACTTC
cdr3_aa: CASSPREMVGEQYF

cdr3_length: 15
j_call: TRBJ1-5
v_call: TRBV20-1
d_call: TRBD1
clone_size: few
cdr3_nt: TGCAGTGCTAGAGAAAGGACAGGGTCTGGGCAGCCCCAGCATTTT
cdr3_aa: CSARERTGSGQPQHF

cdr3_length: 13
j_call: TRBJ2-1
v_call: TRBV19
d_call: -
clone_size: few
cdr3_nt: TGTGCCAGTAGTATAAGTTTCTGGACAGAGCAGTTCTTC
cdr3_aa: CASSISFWTEQFF

cdr3_length: 15
j_call: TRBJ2-1
v_call: TRBV7-6
d_call: TRBD1
clone_size: few
cdr3_nt: TGTGCCAGCAGCCCCCGGACAGGGGCTCCCAATGAGCAGTTCTTC
cdr3_aa: CASSPRTGAPNEQFF

cdr3_length: 14
j_call: TRBJ1-2
v_call: TRBV5-6
d_call: TRBD1
clone_size: many
cdr3_nt: TGTGCCAGCGATAGGTCTCGGGACAGCTATGGCTACACCTTC
cdr3_aa: CASDRSRDSYGYTF

cdr3_length: 14
j_call: TRBJ2-5
v_call: TRBV27
d_call: -
clone_size: -
cdr3_nt: TGTGCCAGCAGTCCGCGGGACGGATCCGGGTTCCAGTACTTC
cdr3_aa: CASSPRDGSGFQYF

cdr3_length: 13
j_call: TRBJ2-1
v_call: TRBV7-2
d_call: -
clone_size: few
cdr3_nt: TGTGCCAGCAGCTTCCCAGTACTAGGTGAGCAGTTCTTC
cdr3_aa: CASSFPVLGEQFF

cdr3_length: 14
j_call: TRBJ1-2
v_call: TRBV5-1
d_call: -
clone_size: -
cdr3_nt: TGCGCCAGCAGCTGGGCAGAAACTAACTATGGCTACACCTTC
cdr3_aa: CASSWAETNYGYTF

cdr3_length: 15
j_call: TRBJ2-5
v_call: TRBV24-1
d_call: -
clone_size: many
cdr3_nt: TGTGCCACCAGTGATAGCTCAAAAGGGCTCGAGACCCAGTACTTC
cdr3_aa: CATSDSSKGLETQYF

cdr3_length: 13
j_call: TRBJ2-7
v_call: TRBV2
d_call: -
clone_size: -
cdr3_nt: TGTGCCAGCAAAACTCTGGGGACCCCAGAGCAGTACTTC
cdr3_aa: CASKTLGTPEQYF

cdr3_length: 15
j_call: TRBJ2-5
v_call: TRBV3-1
d_call: TRBD1
clone_size: many
cdr3_nt: TGTGCCAGCAGCCGCCGGGACAGGGGGCGGGAGACCCAGTACTTC
cdr3_aa: CASSRRDRGRETQYF

cdr3_length: 14
j_call: TRBJ2-7
v_call: TRBV7-9
d_call: TRBD2
clone_size: -
cdr3_nt: TGTGCCACTGCAGGCCCGGGAGGAACCTACGAGCAGTACTTC
cdr3_aa: CATAGPGGTYEQYF

cdr3_length: 15
j_call: TRBJ1-5
v_call: TRBV28
d_call: -
clone_size: few
cdr3_nt: TGTGCCAGCAGTTTAGGCGTGGCAGGGAGGTTAACCCAGCATTTT
cdr3_aa: CASSLGVAGRLTQHF

cdr3_length: 15
j_call: TRBJ2-1
v_call: TRBV18
d_call: -
clone_size: many
cdr3_nt: TGTGCCAGCTCACCTTTGGTGGTAGCGGACAATGAGCAGTTCTTC
cdr3_aa: CASSPLVVADNEQFF

cdr3_length: 17
j_call: TRBJ2-1
v_call: TRBV19
d_call: -
clone_size: -
cdr3_nt: TGTGCCAGTAGTCCCGGTGGGGGCCTCAGCTCCTACAATGAGCAGTTCTTC
cdr3_aa: CASSPGGGLSSYNEQFF

cdr3_length: 15
j_call: TRBJ1-5
v_call: TRBV6-1
d_call: -
clone_size: -
cdr3_nt: TGTGCCAGCACGTCGACAGGTCGTCGTGATCAGCCCCAGCATTTT
cdr3_aa: CASTSTGRRDQPQHF

cdr3_length: 16
j_call: TRBJ2-1
v_call: TRBV14
d_call: TRBD2
clone_size: -
cdr3_nt: TGTGCCAGCAGCCAAGATCAGGGAGCGGGAGGAAATGAGCAGTTCTTC
cdr3_aa: CASSQDQGAGGNEQFF

cdr3_length: 16
j_call: TRBJ1-6
v_call: TRBV7-6
d_call: -
clone_size: -
cdr3_nt: TGTGCCAGCAGCCCCACCACCTGGCAGGGTAATTCACCCCTCCACTTT
cdr3_aa: CASSPTTWQGNSPLHF

cdr3_length: 13
j_call: TRBJ2-5
v_call: TRBV2
d_call: -
clone_size: many
cdr3_nt: TGTGCCAGCTCCCGACAGGACCAAGAGACCCAGTACTTC
cdr3_aa: CASSRQDQETQYF

cdr3_length: 15
j_call: TRBJ2-3
v_call: TRBV9
d_call: -
clone_size: -
cdr3_nt: TGTGCCAGCAGCACCAGCGGCCCTAGCACAGATACGCAGTATTTT
cdr3_aa: CASSTSGPSTDTQYF

cdr3_length: 15
j_call: TRBJ1-2
v_call: TRBV5-6
d_call: -
clone_size: many
cdr3_nt: TGTGCCAGCAGCCAGGGACCGGGACCGTCCTATGGCTACACCTTC
cdr3_aa: CASSQGPGPSYGYTF

cdr3_length: 14
j_call: TRBJ2-4
v_call: TRBV30
d_call: -
clone_size: many
cdr3_nt: TGTGCCTGGGCCGTGACAGGAGTCAAAAACATTCAGTACTTC
cdr3_aa: CAWAVTGVKNIQYF

cdr3_length: 16
j_call: TRBJ1-2
v_call: TRBV30
d_call: -
clone_size: many
cdr3_nt: TGTGCCTGGAGTCATAAGGAGGGAGGGCGAAACTATGGCTACACCTTC
cdr3_aa: CAWSHKEGGRNYGYTF

cdr3_length: 13
j_call: TRBJ2-3
v_call: TRBV20-1
d_call: -
clone_size: few
cdr3_nt: TGCAGTGCCGGGGGGCGGGACACAGATACGCAGTATTTT
cdr3_aa: CSAGGRDTDTQYF

cdr3_length: 16
j_call: TRBJ2-7
v_call: TRBV5-6
d_call: TRBD2
clone_size: -
cdr3_nt: TGTGCCAGCAGCTTCGGACTAGCGGGAGCGATAAACGAGCAGTACTTC
cdr3_aa: CASSFGLAGAINEQYF

cdr3_length: 14
j_call: TRBJ2-7
v_call: TRBV4-1
d_call: -
clone_size: -
cdr3_nt: TGTGCCAGCAGCCCCCGGACAGAGAACTACGAGCAGTACTTC
cdr3_aa: CASSPRTENYEQYF

cdr3_length: 15
j_call: TRBJ1-2
v_call: TRBV7-2
d_call: TRBD1
clone_size: many
cdr3_nt: TGTGCCAGCAGCCTCTTCGGGAACAGGGGGCAGGGCTACACCTTC
cdr3_aa: CASSLFGNRGQGYTF

cdr3_length: 14
j_call: TRBJ1-5
v_call: TRBV6-1
d_call: -
clone_size: many
cdr3_nt: TGTGCCAGCAGTGACACCGTTAGCAATCAGCCCCAGCATTTT
cdr3_aa: CASSDTVSNQPQHF

cdr3_length: 13
j_call: TRBJ1-2
v_call: TRBV25-1
d_call: -
clone_size: -
cdr3_nt: TGTGCCAGCAGTGTCTCGGACAGCTATGGCTACACCTTC
cdr3_aa: CASSVSDSYGYTF

cdr3_length: 15
j_call: TRBJ2-7
v_call: TRBV3-1
d_call: TRBD2
clone_size: -
cdr3_nt: TGTGCCAGCAGCCAAGGAAGCGGGAGAGGGTACGAGCAGTACTTC
cdr3_aa: CASSQGSGRGYEQYF

cdr3_length: 16
j_call: TRBJ2-5
v_call: TRBV11-2
d_call: -
clone_size: few
cdr3_nt: TGTGCCAGCAGCATAGGTGGGACAACGTACCAAGAGACCCAGTACTTC
cdr3_aa: CASSIGGTTYQETQYF

cdr3_length: 16
j_call: TRBJ2-7
v_call: TRBV28
d_call: TRBD2
clone_size: -
cdr3_nt: TGTGCCAGCAGCTCCGGGACTAGCGGACCGGCCTACGAGCAGTACTTC
cdr3_aa: CASSSGTSGPAYEQYF

cdr3_length: 12
j_call: TRBJ1-5
v_call: TRBV2
d_call: -
clone_size: -
cdr3_nt: TGTGCCAGCAGTGGCCCCGGTCAGCCCCAGCATTTT
cdr3_aa: CASSGPGQPQHF

cdr3_length: 16
j_call: TRBJ2-2
v_call: TRBV29-1
d_call: TRBD2
clone_size: -
cdr3_nt: TGCAGCGCCGGGGGGGCAGGCCCCGGGGGGACCGGGGAGCTGTTTTTT
cdr3_aa: CSAGGAGPGGTGELFF

cdr3_length: 15
j_call: TRBJ2-7
v_call: TRBV15
d_call: -
clone_size: many
cdr3_nt: TGTGCCACCAGCAGAGGACAGGCCGGGTCCTACGAGCAGTACTTC
cdr3_aa: CATSRGQAGSYEQYF

cdr3_length: 13
j_call: TRBJ1-5
v_call: TRBV2
d_call: -
clone_size: few
cdr3_nt: TGTGCCAGCAGTGATACAACTGCTCAGCCCCAGCATTTT
cdr3_aa: CASSDTTAQPQHF

cdr3_length: 15
j_call: TRBJ1-5
v_call: TRBV19
d_call: -
clone_size: -
cdr3_nt: TGTGCCAGTATGGCCAGAGGCAGCAGCAATCAGCCCCAGCATTTT
cdr3_aa: CASMARGSSNQPQHF

cdr3_length: 15
j_call: TRBJ2-1
v_call: TRBV27
d_call: -
clone_size: many
cdr3_nt: TGTGCCAGCAGTTTAGGGGGTCCTGCGGGCAATGAGCAGTTCTTC
cdr3_aa: CASSLGGPAGNEQFF

cdr3_length: 18
j_call: TRBJ2-3
v_call: TRBV11-3
d_call: TRBD2
clone_size: -
cdr3_nt: TGTGCCAGCACCCGGGGCGGGGGGCCCGATTCTAGCACAGATACGCAGTATTTT
cdr3_aa: CASTRGGGPDSSTDTQYF

cdr3_length: 14
j_call: TRBJ1-6
v_call: TRBV12-3/TRBV12-4
d_call: -
clone_size: -
cdr3_nt: TGTGCCAGCAGTAATGGGGGCAATAATTCACCCCTCCACTTT
cdr3_aa: CASSNGGNNSPLHF

cdr3_length: 15
j_call: TRBJ1-2
v_call: TRBV20-1
d_call: TRBD1
clone_size: many
cdr3_nt: TGCAGTGCTAGAGATCCCCCGCTACAGGGGTCTGGCTACACCTTC
cdr3_aa: CSARDPPLQGSGYTF

cdr3_length: 15
j_call: TRBJ1-5
v_call: TRBV20-1
d_call: -
clone_size: many
cdr3_nt: TGCAGTGCTAGAGACCCTATGAGGTGGGATCAGCCCCAGCATTTT
cdr3_aa: CSARDPMRWDQPQHF